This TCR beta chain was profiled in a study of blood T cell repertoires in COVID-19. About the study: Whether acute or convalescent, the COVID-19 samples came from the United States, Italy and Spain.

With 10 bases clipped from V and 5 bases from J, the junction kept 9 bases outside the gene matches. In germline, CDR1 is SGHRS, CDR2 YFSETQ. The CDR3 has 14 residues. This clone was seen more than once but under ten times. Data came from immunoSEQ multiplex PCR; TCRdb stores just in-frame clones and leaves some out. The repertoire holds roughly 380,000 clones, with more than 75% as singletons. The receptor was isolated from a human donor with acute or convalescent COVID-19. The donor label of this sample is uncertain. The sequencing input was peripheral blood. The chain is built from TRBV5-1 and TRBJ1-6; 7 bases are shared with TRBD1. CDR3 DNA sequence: TGCGCCGGTCAGGGGGTTGGCAATAATTCACCCCTCCACTTT. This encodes CAGQGVGNNSPLHF.